The clone carrying this T cell receptor beta chain appeared a few times. The source of the sample is a study of T cells in Graves' hyperthyroidism and ophthalmopathy. RNA transcripts yielded amplified TCR beta CDR3 regions. The HTBI primer set was used in a first-round RT-PCR of the TCR CDR3. TCRdb re-analysed the multiplex PCR reads in MiXCR, keeping a single row per CDR3 protein. The table has about 590,000 distinct CDR3 sequences, 12% to 15% seen once. Clinical Activity Scores of at least 3, NOSPECS grades of at least 4 and durations under 3 months characterized ophthalmopathy patients. Per the germline V gene, CDR1 is GTSNPN and CDR2 is SVGIG (reference sequence). Germline trimming cut 2 bases from V and 2 bases from J; bases unmatched to any gene: 1. The CDR3 spans 14 residues.

Sequenced material: blood. The receptor's source is a woman younger than 30 with Graves' ophthalmopathy. The chain combines TRBV30 with TRBJ2-7; 12 bases line up with TRBD2. CDR3 bases: TGTGCCTGGAGTCCTAGCGGGGGGGCCTACGAGCAGTACTTC. This sequence encodes CAWSPSGGAYEQYF.